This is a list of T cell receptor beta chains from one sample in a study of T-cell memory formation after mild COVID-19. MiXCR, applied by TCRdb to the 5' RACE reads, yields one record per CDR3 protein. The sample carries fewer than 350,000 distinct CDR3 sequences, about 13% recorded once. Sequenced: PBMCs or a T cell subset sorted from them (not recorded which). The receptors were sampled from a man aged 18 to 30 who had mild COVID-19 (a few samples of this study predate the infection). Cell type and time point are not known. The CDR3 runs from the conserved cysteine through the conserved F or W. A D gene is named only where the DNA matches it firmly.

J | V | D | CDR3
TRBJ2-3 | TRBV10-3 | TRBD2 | CAISGPAGGFGDTQYF
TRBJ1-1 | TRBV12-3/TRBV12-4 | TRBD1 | CASSLSGTGRTEAFF
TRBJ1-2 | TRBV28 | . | CASSSLDRPNYGYTF
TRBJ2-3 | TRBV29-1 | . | CSAFPARTDTQYF
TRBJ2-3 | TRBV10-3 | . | CAIGGADTQYF
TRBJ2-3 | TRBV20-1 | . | CSAAFPLTGTDTQYF
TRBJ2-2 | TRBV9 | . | CASSSRGDGELFF
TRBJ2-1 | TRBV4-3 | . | CASSQGYSGNEQFF
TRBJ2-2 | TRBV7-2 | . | CASTNSRGGMGGELFF
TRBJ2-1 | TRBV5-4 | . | CASSLDFRNEQFF
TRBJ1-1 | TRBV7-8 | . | CASSLGSGTEAFF
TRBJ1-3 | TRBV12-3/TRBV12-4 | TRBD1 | CASSVQGVGNTIYF
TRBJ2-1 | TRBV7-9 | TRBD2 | CASSPLPGGAYNEQFF
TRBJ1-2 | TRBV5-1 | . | CASKQGVHGYTF
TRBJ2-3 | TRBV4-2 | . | CASSQDRDPGYTQYF
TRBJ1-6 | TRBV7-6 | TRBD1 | CASSKTGTGHSPLHF
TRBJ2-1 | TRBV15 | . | CATSYRGTDNEQFF
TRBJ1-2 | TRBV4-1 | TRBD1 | CASSQAQGVGYGYTF
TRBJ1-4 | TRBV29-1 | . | CSVERSKGEKLFF
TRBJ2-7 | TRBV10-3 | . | CAISDRGQAGYEQYF
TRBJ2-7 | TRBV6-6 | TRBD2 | CASSEGLAGSYEQYF
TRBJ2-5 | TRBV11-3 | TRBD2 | CASSLGVTSGQETQYF
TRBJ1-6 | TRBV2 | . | CASSDDSSYNSPLHF
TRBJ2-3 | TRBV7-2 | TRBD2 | CASSLANLAGGSTDTQYF
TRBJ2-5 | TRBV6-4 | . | CASSETGSSVETQYF
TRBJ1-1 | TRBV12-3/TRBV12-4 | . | CASSTNQGNTEAFF
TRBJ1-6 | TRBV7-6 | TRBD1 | CASSPGTGLAPNSPLHF
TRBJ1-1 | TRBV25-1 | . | CASSEFRMGSRGTEAFF
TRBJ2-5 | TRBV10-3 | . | CAISEPGTGRRAQETQYF
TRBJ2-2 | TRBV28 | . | CASSTVTSTGELFF
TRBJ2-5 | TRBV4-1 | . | CASSHRLGAYQETQYF
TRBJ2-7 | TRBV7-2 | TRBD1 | CASSSAQGAEQYF
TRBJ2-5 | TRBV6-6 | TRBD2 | CASRPTSGGMAYQETQYF
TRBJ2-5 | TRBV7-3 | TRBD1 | CASSILGGMETQYF
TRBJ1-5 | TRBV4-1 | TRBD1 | CASSQDPVGGGFGNQPQHF
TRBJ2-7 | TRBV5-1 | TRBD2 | CASGAGGGPYEQYF
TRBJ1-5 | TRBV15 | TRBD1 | CATSRAAGTGGQPQHF
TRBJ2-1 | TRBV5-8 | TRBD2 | CASSPGGGPADNEQFF
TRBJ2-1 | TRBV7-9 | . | CASSFSYNEQFF
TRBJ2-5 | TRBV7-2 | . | CASSPTTYQETQYF
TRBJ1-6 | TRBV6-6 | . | CASGEPGSPLHF
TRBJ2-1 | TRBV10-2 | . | CASSVDTAQQFF
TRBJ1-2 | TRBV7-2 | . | CASSLARSHAYGYTF
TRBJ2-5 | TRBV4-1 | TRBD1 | CASSARTRDRKETQYF
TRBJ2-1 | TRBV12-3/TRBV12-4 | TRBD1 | CASSQGQGSYNEQFF
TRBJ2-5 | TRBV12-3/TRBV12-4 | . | CASSLMGQETQYF
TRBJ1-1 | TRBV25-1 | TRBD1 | CASTTGDRNTEAFF
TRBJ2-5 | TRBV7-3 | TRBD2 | CASSPRGDQETQYF
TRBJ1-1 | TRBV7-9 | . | CASSPVTNMNTEAFF
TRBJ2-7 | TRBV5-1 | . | CASSLESTRFVEQYF